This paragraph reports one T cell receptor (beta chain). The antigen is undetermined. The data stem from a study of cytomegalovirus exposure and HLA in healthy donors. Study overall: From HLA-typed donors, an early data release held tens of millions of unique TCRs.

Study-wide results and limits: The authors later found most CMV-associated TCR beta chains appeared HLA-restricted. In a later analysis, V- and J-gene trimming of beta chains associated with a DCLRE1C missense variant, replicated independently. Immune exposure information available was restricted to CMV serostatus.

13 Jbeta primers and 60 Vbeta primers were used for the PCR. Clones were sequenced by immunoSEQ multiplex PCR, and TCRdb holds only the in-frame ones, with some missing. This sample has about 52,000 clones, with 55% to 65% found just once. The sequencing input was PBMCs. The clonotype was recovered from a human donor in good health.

The CDR3 loop is CASSPQGQGAEAFF. CDR3 DNA: TGTGCCAGCTCACCACAGGGACAGGGGGCTGAAGCTTTCTTT. The chain combines TRBV18 with TRBJ1-1; 11 bases map to TRBD1. Germline V lookup: CDR1 KGHSH, CDR2 LQKENI. CDR3 size: 14 residues. The trim removed 1 base at V and 6 bases at J, leaving 1 base unmatched.